This is a list of T cell receptor beta chains from one sample in a study of shared clonotypes between healthy human individuals. Sequencing used immunoSEQ multiplex PCR; TCRdb keeps in-frame clones, though not all of them. Of roughly 2,300,000 clones listed, 85% to 95% are singletons. The sequencing sample was made of naive CD4+ T cells from PBMCs. These TCRs come from a man younger than 30 in good health. Some clones in this sample may be carry-over from other donors' samples. Both conserved end residues are trimmed from each CDR3. The order of the fields is V gene, clone size, CDR3 protein. Expanded clones get a size class; other rows say once, few or many, or leave the size out.

V: TRBV5-1; size: NA; CDR3: ASSFRDSGDRGYT
V: TRBV15; size: NA; CDR3: ATSSRSRYEQY
V: TRBV5-1; size: NA; CDR3: ASSDTGTSNEQY
V: TRBV7-2; size: NA; CDR3: ASSARPSGTTGELF
V: TRBV2; size: NA; CDR3: ASSGRLAGNYNEQF
V: TRBV28; size: NA; CDR3: ASSLAGGPSYEQY
V: TRBV6-5; size: NA; CDR3: ASSYSGRDTEAF
V: TRBV29-1; size: few; CDR3: SVGDPGDTQY
V: TRBV13; size: NA; CDR3: ASRPFTGVPGELF
V: TRBV7-9; size: NA; CDR3: ASSLSNSPLH
V: TRBV30; size: few; CDR3: AWRKTILNTEAF
V: TRBV28; size: NA; CDR3: ASSLGQGAKYGYT
V: TRBV5-1; size: NA; CDR3: ASSLGQDSYEQY
V: TRBV5-1; size: NA; CDR3: ASLLAGTGEETQY
V: TRBV5-1; size: NA; CDR3: ASSLTLPEETQY
V: TRBV14; size: NA; CDR3: ASSQYGLGGNEQF
V: TRBV7-2; size: NA; CDR3: ASTLPWGPSTDTQY
V: TRBV6-1; size: NA; CDR3: ASSEAPRGSNQPQH
V: TRBV21-1; size: NA; CDR3: ASSKAAGEDYNEQF
V: TRBV5-5; size: NA; CDR3: ASSQGHPNEKLF
V: TRBV6-6; size: once; CDR3: ASQGRQDIETQY
V: TRBV14; size: NA; CDR3: ASSQDLEGLAYNGQF
V: TRBV10-1; size: NA; CDR3: ASSRDADNQPQH
V: TRBV9; size: NA; CDR3: ASSARGTQGEAQY
V: TRBV6-5; size: NA; CDR3: ASKGGAQGNQPQH
V: TRBV4-2; size: NA; CDR3: ASSPAAGGVYNEQF
V: TRBV7-9; size: NA; CDR3: ASSLYQGADTIY
V: TRBV5-4; size: NA; CDR3: ASSLGESGGRGTQY